The clone carrying this T cell receptor (beta chain) was picked up a small number of times. Preparing the TCRbeta library involved the use of unique molecular identifiers. TCRdb used MiXCR to reprocess the PCR reads, holding one entry per CDR3 protein. This sample has 440,000 or so distinct CDR3 sequences; about a tenth occur once, and the top ten carry approximately 5%. Germline V gives CDR1 DFQATT, CDR2 SNEGSKA (reference sequence). The CDR3 is made up of 15 amino acids. V lost 5 bases and J 3 bases, leaving 18 bases between the germline ends. The sample comes from a study of T-cell reconstitution after alpha-beta-depleted transplantation in children.

The J gene is TRBJ2-3, the V gene TRBV20-1; D uncertain. The receptor was isolated from a human donor who donated a stem cell graft to a child with acute myeloid leukemia. Material: PBMCs from the stem cell graft donor, obtained from the stem cell graft. The CDR3 reads CSASVPSVVTDTQYF. In DNA form, the CDR3 reads TGCAGTGCTTCTGTACCGTCGGTGGTAACAGATACGCAGTATTTT.